Listed below are T cell receptor beta chains from one sample, sequenced in a study of cytomegalovirus exposure and HLA in healthy donors. The protocol was immunoSEQ multiplex PCR, while the TCRdb copy is restricted to in-frame clones and leaves out a portion. Of 200,000 to 250,000 clones detected, approximately 82% appear once; the ten largest clones hold 0.5% to 0.7%. The source material was PBMCs. The receptors were sampled from a woman in her thirties or forties in good health and CMV-seronegative. CDR3s include the opening cysteine and the closing phenylalanine or tryptophan. A D gene is named only where the DNA matches it firmly. The size entry is marked missing in some rows and otherwise reads once, few, many or a size class.

J gene: TRBJ2-2
clone size: -
V gene: TRBV13
D gene: -
CDR3 DNA: TGTGCCAGCAGCTCCTGGGACTTTCAGAACACCGGGGAGCTGTTTTTT
CDR3 protein: CASSSWDFQNTGELFF

J gene: TRBJ2-1
clone size: -
V gene: TRBV19
D gene: -
CDR3 DNA: TGTGCCAGTAGTATGGAGCGAAGCTCCTACAATGAGCAGTTCTTC
CDR3 protein: CASSMERSSYNEQFF

J gene: TRBJ1-1
clone size: -
V gene: TRBV7-9
D gene: -
CDR3 DNA: TGTGCCAGCAGCTTAGACAGTCAAGCTTTCTTT
CDR3 protein: CASSLDSQAFF

J gene: TRBJ2-1
clone size: few
V gene: TRBV6-6
D gene: TRBD2
CDR3 DNA: TGTGCCAGCAGTTACTCGCCTAGCGGCCATGAGCAGTTCTTC
CDR3 protein: CASSYSPSGHEQFF

J gene: TRBJ1-2
clone size: -
V gene: TRBV7-9
D gene: TRBD1
CDR3 DNA: TGTTCCAGCAGCTTAGGGGGCGGGAGCTACACCTTC
CDR3 protein: CSSSLGGGSYTF

J gene: TRBJ2-3
clone size: -
V gene: TRBV18
D gene: -
CDR3 DNA: TGTGCCAGCTCACGCCCGCGGCAGGGGTTCCCAGATACGCAGTATTTT
CDR3 protein: CASSRPRQGFPDTQYF

J gene: TRBJ2-5
clone size: -
V gene: TRBV6-6
D gene: TRBD1
CDR3 DNA: TGTGCCAGCAGTTACTACGGACAGGCCCAAGAGACCCAGTACTTC
CDR3 protein: CASSYYGQAQETQYF

J gene: TRBJ1-2
clone size: -
V gene: TRBV5-5
D gene: -
CDR3 DNA: TGTGCCAGCAGTCCGGACACATATGGCTACACCTTC
CDR3 protein: CASSPDTYGYTF

J gene: TRBJ2-2
clone size: -
V gene: TRBV5-4
D gene: -
CDR3 DNA: TGTGCCAGCAGCTTTGGACAGCTTAACACCGGGGAGCTGTTTTTT
CDR3 protein: CASSFGQLNTGELFF

J gene: TRBJ2-2
clone size: -
V gene: TRBV7-6
D gene: -
CDR3 DNA: TGTGCCAGCAGCTTAGTTAAGCTCCAATATACCGGGGAGCTGTTTTTT
CDR3 protein: CASSLVKLQYTGELFF

J gene: TRBJ2-7
clone size: -
V gene: TRBV7-9
D gene: -
CDR3 DNA: TGTGCCAGCACCGACAAGAGCTCCTACGAGCAGTACTTC
CDR3 protein: CASTDKSSYEQYF

J gene: TRBJ2-7
clone size: -
V gene: TRBV11-2
D gene: TRBD1
CDR3 DNA: TGTGCCAGCAGCCGGGACAGGGATCTTTACGAGCAGTACTTC
CDR3 protein: CASSRDRDLYEQYF

J gene: TRBJ1-2
clone size: -
V gene: TRBV7-9
D gene: -
CDR3 DNA: TGTGCCAGCAGCTTAGACCAGATCTATGGCTACACCTTC
CDR3 protein: CASSLDQIYGYTF

J gene: TRBJ1-2
clone size: -
V gene: TRBV2
D gene: -
CDR3 DNA: TGTGCCAGCAGTACCGGACAGAAGGACGGCTACACCTTC
CDR3 protein: CASSTGQKDGYTF

J gene: TRBJ2-3
clone size: -
V gene: TRBV30
D gene: TRBD1
CDR3 DNA: TGTGCCTCGGGACAGGGGACAGATACGCAGTATTTT
CDR3 protein: CASGQGTDTQYF

J gene: TRBJ1-4
clone size: -
V gene: TRBV19
D gene: TRBD1
CDR3 DNA: TGTGCCAGTAGAGGGGGCGGTGAAAAACTGTTTTTT
CDR3 protein: CASRGGGEKLFF

J gene: TRBJ1-6
clone size: -
V gene: TRBV2
D gene: -
CDR3 DNA: TGTGCCAGCAGTGAGGCAGAAAATTCACCCCTCCACTTT
CDR3 protein: CASSEAENSPLHF

J gene: TRBJ2-6
clone size: -
V gene: TRBV14
D gene: -
CDR3 DNA: TGTGCCAGTACCATCGGGACATCGGGGGCCAACGTCCTGACTTTC
CDR3 protein: CASTIGTSGANVLTF

J gene: TRBJ1-1
clone size: -
V gene: TRBV28
D gene: TRBD1
CDR3 DNA: TGTGCCAGCAGTCCCGGGACAGGGGTGAACACTGAAGCTTTCTTT
CDR3 protein: CASSPGTGVNTEAFF

J gene: TRBJ2-7
clone size: -
V gene: TRBV7-9
D gene: -
CDR3 DNA: TGTTCCAGCAGCTTAGGGGGAGGCGAGCAGTACTTC
CDR3 protein: CSSSLGGGEQYF

J gene: TRBJ2-2
clone size: -
V gene: TRBV5-6
D gene: TRBD1
CDR3 DNA: TGTGCCAGCAGCTTGGACAGGGGTCGGTCCGGGGAGCTGTTTTTT
CDR3 protein: CASSLDRGRSGELFF

J gene: TRBJ1-1
clone size: -
V gene: TRBV7-2
D gene: -
CDR3 DNA: TGTGCCAGCAGCTTGGTCAGGATCGGGGCTGAAGCTTTCTTT
CDR3 protein: CASSLVRIGAEAFF

J gene: TRBJ2-5
clone size: -
V gene: TRBV28
D gene: -
CDR3 DNA: TGTGCCAGCACTAAACCCACGGTTGGGGCCCAAGAGACCCAGTACTTC
CDR3 protein: CASTKPTVGAQETQYF

J gene: TRBJ2-2
clone size: -
V gene: TRBV11-3
D gene: -
CDR3 DNA: TGTGCCAGCAGCCGACAGACTCCGATTAACACCGGGGAGCTGTTTTTT
CDR3 protein: CASSRQTPINTGELFF

J gene: TRBJ1-1
clone size: -
V gene: TRBV6-5
D gene: -
CDR3 DNA: TGTGCCAGCAGCGCAGGGCCCCGGGGGACTGAAGCTTTCTTT
CDR3 protein: CASSAGPRGTEAFF

J gene: TRBJ1-1
clone size: -
V gene: TRBV7-2
D gene: -
CDR3 DNA: TGTGCCAGCAGCTTCCTGGCAGGGGTTAACACTGAAGCTTTCTTT
CDR3 protein: CASSFLAGVNTEAFF

J gene: TRBJ2-5
clone size: few
V gene: TRBV2
D gene: TRBD1
CDR3 DNA: TGTGCCAGCAGTGAGACAGGGGTATTTGCTGGAGGGGAGACCCAGTACTTC
CDR3 protein: CASSETGVFAGGETQYF

J gene: TRBJ1-5
clone size: few
V gene: TRBV2
D gene: -
CDR3 DNA: TGTGCCAGCAGTGAAGGGCAGGTTAGCAATCAGCCCCAGCATTTT
CDR3 protein: CASSEGQVSNQPQHF

J gene: TRBJ1-1
clone size: -
V gene: TRBV11-3
D gene: -
CDR3 DNA: TGTGCCAGCAGCTTAGGGGGCGGGGCTGAAGCTTTCTTT
CDR3 protein: CASSLGGGAEAFF

J gene: TRBJ2-1
clone size: -
V gene: TRBV9
D gene: -
CDR3 DNA: TGTGCCAGCAGCCCGCGACTAGTTATCAATGAGCAGTTCTTC
CDR3 protein: CASSPRLVINEQFF

J gene: TRBJ2-7
clone size: -
V gene: TRBV30
D gene: TRBD1
CDR3 DNA: TGTGCCTGGAGAAGTGGACAGGGATCCTACGAGCAGTACTTC
CDR3 protein: CAWRSGQGSYEQYF

J gene: TRBJ1-5
clone size: -
V gene: TRBV18
D gene: -
CDR3 DNA: TGTGCCAGCTCACCATTGCCAGGGATGGGAAGCAATCAGCCCCAGCATTTT
CDR3 protein: CASSPLPGMGSNQPQHF

J gene: TRBJ1-1
clone size: -
V gene: TRBV5-1
D gene: TRBD1
CDR3 DNA: TGCGCCAGCAGCCAACAGGGGGCCTTGGGGGGGGCTGAAGCTTTCTTT
CDR3 protein: CASSQQGALGGAEAFF

J gene: TRBJ2-3
clone size: once
V gene: TRBV6-1
D gene: -
CDR3 DNA: TGTGCCAGCAGTCCCAGGGATACGCAGTATTTT
CDR3 protein: CASSPRDTQYF

J gene: TRBJ2-7
clone size: once
V gene: TRBV18
D gene: TRBD2
CDR3 DNA: TGTGCCAGCTCACCAAGCGGGGACGCCTACGAGCAGTACTTC
CDR3 protein: CASSPSGDAYEQYF

J gene: TRBJ1-4
clone size: -
V gene: TRBV5-6
D gene: -
CDR3 DNA: TGTGCCAGCAGCTTGGGGACAGTTAATGAAAAACTGTTTTTT
CDR3 protein: CASSLGTVNEKLFF

J gene: TRBJ2-5
clone size: -
V gene: TRBV7-2
D gene: TRBD2
CDR3 DNA: TGTGCCAGCAGCTCCTCTAGCGGGTGGGAGACCCAGTACTTC
CDR3 protein: CASSSSSGWETQYF

J gene: TRBJ2-3
clone size: -
V gene: TRBV27
D gene: TRBD2
CDR3 DNA: TGTGCCAGCAGCGTATCTAGCGGGGGAGCTAGCACAGATACGCAGTATTTT
CDR3 protein: CASSVSSGGASTDTQYF

J gene: TRBJ1-1
clone size: once
V gene: TRBV21-1
D gene: -
CDR3 DNA: TGTGCCAGCAGCAAATTGGCGCCTCGGGAGAACACTGAAGCTTTCTTT
CDR3 protein: CASSKLAPRENTEAFF

J gene: TRBJ2-2
clone size: few
V gene: TRBV28
D gene: TRBD1
CDR3 DNA: TGTGCCAGTGGATCGCTAACAGGGGGCTTCGGGGAGCTGTTTTTT
CDR3 protein: CASGSLTGGFGELFF